A single sample gave rise to the 22 T cell receptor beta chains below, sequenced in a study of blood T cell repertoires in COVID-19. Some clones are missing from TCRdb's copy, which holds only in-frame ones; the method was immunoSEQ multiplex PCR. The sample has roughly 180,000 clones; roughly 81% are singletons. Sequenced sample: peripheral blood. These receptors were taken from a middle-aged woman with COVID-19, enrolled during active disease.

The table lists this clone with a count of one. The chain is built from TRBV10-2 and TRBJ1-1, with D possibly matching TRBD1 (5 bases). CDR3 length equals 14 residues. V lost 8 bases and J lost 1, with 14 bases in between. Germline-derived CDR1 and CDR2 are WSHSY and SAAADI. The DNA for the CDR3 is TGCGCCAGCCAGCTCAGGGAGGGGAACACTGAAGCTTTCTTT. Amino acids: CASQLREGNTEAFF.

The chain has TRBV5-6 and TRBJ1-1, with a tentative D call TRBD1 (5 bases). Germline values: CDR1 SGHDT, CDR2 YYEEEE. Trimming removed 5 bases at V and 8 bases at J, with 19 bases between. There are 14 residues in the CDR3. CDR3 region: CASRSGTAKGEAFF. CDR3 in DNA: TGTGCCAGCAGAAGCGGGACGGCCAAAGGGGAAGCTTTCTTT. The variable domain in full, completed from reference TRBV5-6 and TRBJ1-1, reads DAGVTQSPTHLIKTRGQQVTLRCSPKSGHDTVSWYQQALGQGPQFIFQYYEEEERQRGNFPDRFSGHQFPNYSSELNVNALLLGDSALYLCASRSGTAKGEAFFGQGTRLTVV.

This chain connects TRBV13 to TRBJ2-3; 8 bases agree with TRBD2. The CDR3 has 16 amino acids. After removal of 5 bases from V and 4 bases from J, the junction contained 11 bases not matched to a gene. The germline V gene has CDR1 PRHDT and CDR2 FYEKMQ (reference sequence). CDR3 protein: CASSPAGFSGADTQYF. As DNA, the CDR3 is TGTGCCAGCAGCCCCGCCGGGTTTAGCGGGGCAGATACGCAGTATTTT.

This clone was counted a few times. The chain links TRBV14 to TRBJ2-3, with D unclear. Trimming removed 4 bases from V and 2 bases from J, with 10 bases in between. The CDR3 sequence is 14 residues long. Germline V gene sequence: CDR1 SGHDN, CDR2 FVKESK. The CDR3 DNA sequence: TGTGCCAGCAGCCCCGGTAAATACACAGATACGCAGTATTTT. Residues: CASSPGKYTDTQYF.

This clone was seen a few times. This chain links TRBV7-9 with TRBJ2-1; 7 positions match TRBD2. The CDR3 runs 13 residues. Germline V gives CDR1 SEHNR, CDR2 FQNEAQ (reference sequence). V lost 5 bases to trimming and J lost 4 bases; unmatched junction nucleotides: 2. CDR3 DNA sequence: TGTGCCAGCAGCAATAGCGGGTACAATGAGCAGTTCTTC. Translation gives CASSNSGYNEQFF.

V is TRBV5-1 and J is TRBJ2-1, with TRBD1 matching over 7 bases. Germline V gene lookup returns CDR1 SGHRS and CDR2 YFSETQ. The J segment lost 4 bases and the V segment lost 0 bases, leaving 7 bases of the junction unmatched. The CDR3 covers 16 residues. CDR3 nucleotides: TGCGCCAGCAGCTTGGAAGTGCCAGGGGGTTACAATGAGCAGTTCTTC. Its protein product is CASSLEVPGGYNEQFF.

The rearrangement links TRBV6-5 to TRBJ1-5; D is unclear. V was pared by 6 bases and J by 0 bases, with 3 bases between. The CDR3 extends over 12 amino acids. CDR1 and CDR2 (germline): MNHEY, SVGAGI. CDR3 sequence: CASRYSNQPQHF. In nucleotides, the CDR3 is TGTGCCAGCAGGTATAGCAATCAGCCCCAGCATTTT.

This clone turned up a few times. The chain joins TRBV3-1 (or the pseudogene TRBV3-2) to TRBJ2-5; perhaps TRBD1 as D (5 bases). Trimming cost V 5 bases and J 5 bases, with 6 bases left between them. There are 11 residues in the CDR3. CDR1 is LGHDT and CDR2 is YNNKEL in the germline V gene (reference sequence). CDR3 residues: CASSSGETQYF. As DNA, the CDR3 is TGTGCCAGCAGCTCAGGGGAGACCCAGTACTTC.

This chain connects TRBV23-1 to TRBJ2-7, with 8 bases aligning to TRBD2. TRBV23-1 counts as an open reading frame of uncertain function. J lost 3 bases, V lost 11 bases, and 18 bases had no gene match. This CDR3 comprises 16 residues. DNA for the CDR3: TGCGCCCCCCGGGGGGGGGCCCTCGCTCCCGGCTACGAGCAGTACGTC. Encoded protein: CAPRGGALAPGYEQYV.

This clone was counted only a few times. The rearrangement joins TRBV30 to TRBJ2-1; D is uncertain. Trimming pared 1 base from V and 4 bases from J, leaving 5 bases between. CDR1 is GTSNPN and CDR2 is SVGIG in the germline V gene (reference sequence). CDR3 length equals 12 residues. Here the CDR3 DNA reads TGTGCCTGGAGTGCACAATACAATGAGCAGTTCTTC. Its translation is CAWSAQYNEQFF. Full variable domain (remainder filled in from reference TRBV30 and TRBJ2-1): SQTIHQWPATLVQPVGSPLSLECTVEGTSNPNLYWYRQAAGRGLQLLFYSVGIGQISSEVPQNLSASRPQDRQFILSSKKLLLSDSGFYLCAWSAQYNEQFFGPGTRLTVL.

This chain joins TRBV30 and TRBJ2-2; the D gene is possibly TRBD2 (6 bases). The CDR3 covers 12 residues. V dropped 4 bases and J dropped 7 bases, with 10 bases sitting between them. Germline CDR1 GTSNPN, CDR2 SVGIG (reference sequence). The DNA of the CDR3 is TGTGCCTGGACTCCGGGGGTCGGGGAGCTGTTTTTT. Translating gives CAWTPGVGELFF.

The chain combines TRBV19 with TRBJ1-2, with 7 bases fitting TRBD1. The CDR3 extends over 13 amino acids. Germline lookup yields CDR1 LNHDA and CDR2 SQIVND (reference sequence). V shed 2 bases, J shed 8 bases, and the junction held 5 bases outside the gene matches. In DNA form, the CDR3 reads TGTGCCAGTAGTATAACAGGGGACTCCGGCTACACCTTC. This codes for CASSITGDSGYTF.

The chain has TRBV6-7 and TRBJ1-5, with TRBD1 identical over 7 bases. TRBV6-7 is reported as an ORF; its role is uncertain. Unmatched junction bases numbered 10, after V lost 8 bases and J lost 6 bases. This CDR3 comprises 14 residues. Here the CDR3 reads CASGLDRLSQPQHF. As DNA, the CDR3 is TGTGCCAGCGGCCTGGACAGGCTGAGTCAGCCCCAGCATTTT.

The V and J genes are TRBV11-2 and TRBJ2-4; TRBD1 matches 8 bases. In germline, CDR1 is SGHAT, CDR2 FQNNGV. V lost 1 base to trimming and J lost 1 base; unmatched junction nucleotides: 6. This CDR3 region has 17 residues. In DNA, the CDR3 is TGTGCCAGCAGCTTAGCACGGACAGGGATCGCCAAAAACATTCAGTACTTC. Translation gives CASSLARTGIAKNIQYF. Supplemented by reference TRBV11-2 and TRBJ2-4, the full variable domain reads EAGVAQSPRYKIIEKRQSVAFWCNPISGHATLYWYQQILGQGPKLLIQFQNNGVVDDSQLPKDRFSAERLKGVDSTLKIQPAKLEDSAVYLCASSLARTGIAKNIQYFGAGTRLSVL.

This clone was recorded a few times. The chain employs TRBV6-2 or TRBV6-3 and TRBJ1-5; D not resolved. This CDR3 is 15 amino acids long. CDR1 MNHEY and CDR2 SVGEGT come from the germline V gene. Trimming left V 5 bases short and J 3 bases short, with 14 bases between. The CDR3 nucleotides are TGTGCCAGCAGTAGAGCCGACACCCTCAATCAGCCCCAGCATTTT. Protein: CASSRADTLNQPQHF.

The chain carries TRBV9 and TRBJ2-3, with 13 bases aligning to TRBD2. CDR1 and CDR2 (germline): SGDLS, YYNGEE. V shed 4 bases, J shed 8 bases, and the junction held 7 bases outside the gene matches. CDR3 size: 15 residues. Here the CDR3 DNA reads TGTGCCAGCAGCTCCTCGGGACTAGCGGGGATTACGCAGTATTTT. Translation gives CASSSSGLAGITQYF.

The J gene is TRBJ1-5, the V gene TRBV7-3, with D perhaps matching TRBD1 (6 bases). The CDR3 length is 18 residues. Germline CDR1 is SGHTA and CDR2 is FQGTGA. The V gene lost 4 bases and the J gene lost 3 bases, with 22 bases spanning the gap. The CDR3 DNA is TGTGCCAGCAGCTGCCCTGGCGCCACAGGGCCCGCCAATCAGCCCCAGCATTTT. Translated: CASSCPGATGPANQPQHF.

The genes are TRBV5-4 and TRBJ2-2; the D gene is possibly TRBD2 (5 bases). With 1 base removed from V and 7 bases from J, the gap between germline ends came to 14 bases. The CDR3 totals 15 residues. CDR1 and CDR2 from the germline V gene are SGHNT and YYREEE (reference sequence). The CDR3 bases are TGTGCCAGCAGCTTGTTCAGTGGGAGACTCGGGGAGCTGTTTTTT. The encoded protein is CASSLFSGRLGELFF.

The V call is TRBV4-2, the J call TRBJ2-5; no clear D. Trimming removed 1 base from V and 4 bases from J, with 10 bases in between. The CDR3 is 14 amino acids. Germline V gene lookup returns CDR1 LGHNA and CDR2 YNFKEQ. This CDR3 is CASSQVGKLETQYF. The CDR3 coding sequence is TGTGCCAGCAGCCAAGTGGGCAAGTTAGAGACCCAGTACTTC.

The V gene is TRBV12-3 or TRBV12-4, the J gene TRBJ1-4; D is undetermined. V shed 5 bases and J shed 6 bases, with 4 bases lying between them. The CDR3 has 11 amino acids. The CDR3 loop reads CASSIDEKLFF. CDR3 nucleotide sequence: TGTGCCAGCAGTATCGATGAAAAACTGTTTTTT.

This clone was found a few times. The chain couples TRBV7-9 to TRBJ2-7; 12 bases match TRBD1. Germline V gene data show CDR1 as SEHNR and CDR2 as FQNEAQ (reference sequence). The CDR3 has 14 residues. The trim removed 5 bases at V and 11 bases at J, leaving 10 bases unmatched. The CDR3 sequence: CASSPGQGAREEYF. The CDR3 DNA follows: TGTGCCAGCAGCCCGGGACAGGGGGCGCGGGAAGAGTACTTC.

The V gene is TRBV7-2, the J gene TRBJ2-7, with a tentative D call TRBD1 (5 bases). V dropped 3 bases and J dropped 4 bases, with 13 bases sitting between them. The germline CDR1 and CDR2 sequences are SGHTA and FQGNSA. This CDR3 is built from 14 residues. The DNA for the CDR3 is TGTGCCAGCAGCTTCAAAAGGGGAATATACGAGCAGTACTTC. It yields the protein CASSFKRGIYEQYF.